Shown below are 21 T cell receptor beta chains from a single sample sequenced in a study of cytomegalovirus exposure and HLA in healthy donors. Use of 60 Vbeta and 13 Jbeta primers characterized the PCR. TCRdb's copy holds only in-frame clones and misses some; the assay was immunoSEQ multiplex PCR. The sample contains about 120,000 clones, roughly 71% of which appear only once. The specimen was PBMCs. The source of these receptors is a woman aged 40-49 years in good health and CMV-seropositive.

V usage is TRBV7-7 and J usage is TRBJ2-5; D is perhaps TRBD1 (5 bases). Per germline, CDR1 SSHAT and CDR2 FNYEAQ (reference sequence). The CDR3 sequence is 14 residues long. V was pared by 2 bases and J by 2 bases, with 9 bases between. The CDR3 is CASSLLRTQETQYF. As DNA, the CDR3 is TGTGCCAGCAGCTTATTGAGGACACAAGAGACCCAGTACTTC.

CDR3 bases: TGTGCCAGCTCACCGCAGGGGGCTAATGGAAACACCATATATTTT. The encoded protein is CASSPQGANGNTIYF. The rearrangement links TRBV18 to TRBJ1-3; TRBD1 matches at 8 bases. Germline loops: CDR1 KGHSH, CDR2 LQKENI. Trimming cost V 3 bases and J 3 bases; bases outside gene matches: 4. The CDR3 runs 15 residues.

The V call is TRBV4-1, the J call TRBJ1-2; 7 positions match TRBD1. Germline trimming cut 0 bases from V and 5 bases from J; bases unmatched to any gene: 6. Germline assignment: CDR1 MGHRA and CDR2 YSYEKL. CDR3 length: 15 residues. The CDR3 nucleotides read TGCGCCAGCAGCCAAGAGACCCCGGGACAGTATGGCTACACCTTC. It translates to CASSQETPGQYGYTF.

The rearrangement links TRBV11-2 to TRBJ2-3, with TRBD2 matching over 9 bases. The CDR3 extends over 17 amino acids. Germline CDR1 reads SGHAT; CDR2 reads FQNNGV. Germline trimming cut 1 base from V and 2 bases from J; bases unmatched to any gene: 7. The CDR3 bases are TGTGCCAGCAGCTTAGCTTTTACTAGCGGGTACACAGATACGCAGTATTTT. Protein product: CASSLAFTSGYTDTQYF. The full variable domain, completed using reference TRBV11-2 and TRBJ2-3, is EAGVAQSPRYKIIEKRQSVAFWCNPISGHATLYWYQQILGQGPKLLIQFQNNGVVDDSQLPKDRFSAERLKGVDSTLKIQPAKLEDSAVYLCASSLAFTSGYTDTQYFGPGTRLTVL.

The chain carries TRBV2 and TRBJ2-7; TRBD1 is a possible D gene (6 bases). Trimming stripped 4 bases from V and 7 bases from J, with 20 bases between. The CDR3 is 15 residues long. CDR1 SNHLY and CDR2 FYNNEI come from the germline V gene. The CDR3 region is CASSVGQLVVGEQYF. DNA of the CDR3: TGTGCCAGCAGTGTTGGACAGCTGGTCGTGGGGGAGCAGTACTTC.

V and J are TRBV10-3 and TRBJ1-5; TRBD1 agrees at 7 bases. The germline CDR1 and CDR2 sequences are ENHRY and SYGVKD. After removal of 4 bases from V and 4 bases from J, the junction contained 4 bases not matched to a gene. The CDR3 is 14 amino acids. The CDR3 DNA reads TGTGCCATCAGTGCACAGGGGAGGAATCAGCCCCAGCATTTT. Protein sequence: CAISAQGRNQPQHF.

V is TRBV7-3 and J is TRBJ2-3, with D maybe TRBD2 (7 bases). Germline lookup yields CDR1 SGHTA and CDR2 FQGTGA. V was trimmed by 5 bases and J by 1 base, leaving 13 bases between them. The length of the CDR3 is 15 residues. CDR3 sequence (DNA): TGTGCCAGCAGCCCGCGGGGGCCGGGCACAGATACGCAGTATTTT. Protein: CASSPRGPGTDTQYF.

The chain recombines TRBV9 with TRBJ2-1, with 10 bases lining up with TRBD2. V was clipped by 2 bases and J by 10 bases; unmatched bases: 12. The CDR3 is made up of 16 amino acids. Germline CDR1 SGDLS, CDR2 YYNGEE. The CDR3 protein is CASSVIAGGGLKEQFF. The CDR3 DNA is TGTGCCAGCAGCGTCATAGCGGGGGGTGGTTTGAAAGAGCAGTTCTTC. The full variable domain, rest sourced from reference TRBV9 and TRBJ2-1, is DSGVTQTPKHLITATGQRVTLRCSPRSGDLSVYWYQQSLDQGLQFLIQYYNGEERAKGNILERFSAQQFPDLHSELNLSSLELGDSALYFCASSVIAGGGLKEQFFGPGTRLTVL.

The CDR3 nucleotides are TGTGCCAGCAGTGAACGGGCGGGGGGAGGTACCGGGGAGCTGTTTTTT. Translation: CASSERAGGGTGELFF. The rearrangement joins TRBV2 to TRBJ2-2; the match to TRBD2 covers 8 bases. Losses at the gene ends were 2 bases for V and 5 bases for J; bases not matched to a gene: 7. The CDR3 spans 16 residues. Germline assignment: CDR1 SNHLY and CDR2 FYNNEI.

The chain is built from TRBV7-2 and TRBJ1-2, with TRBD1 identical over 9 bases. Trimming took 5 bases from V and 8 from J; bases not matched to a gene: 9. The germline V gene has CDR1 SGHTA and CDR2 FQGNSA. The CDR3 covers 14 residues. The CDR3 spells CASSTSTGGKGYTF. The CDR3 DNA reads as TGTGCCAGCAGCACCTCGACAGGGGGTAAAGGCTACACCTTC.

This chain links TRBV28 with TRBJ2-4; 15 bases are a match to TRBD2. In germline, CDR1 is MDHEN, CDR2 SYDVKM. V dropped 4 bases and J dropped 5; count of bases not matched to a gene: 6. This CDR3 is built from 17 residues. This chain's CDR3 is CASSSIGLAGGQNIQYF. CDR3 sequence (DNA): TGTGCCAGCAGTTCGATTGGACTAGCGGGAGGGCAAAACATTCAGTACTTC.

This chain connects TRBV7-6 to TRBJ1-1; the D gene is possibly TRBD1 (5 bases). V lost 6 bases to trimming and J lost 3 bases, with 11 bases between them. This CDR3 spans 13 amino acids. Germline assignment: CDR1 SGHVS and CDR2 FNYEAQ. CDR3 region: CASRRQGYTEAFF. The CDR3 bases are TGTGCCAGCAGACGGCAGGGTTACACTGAAGCTTTCTTT.

This clone was counted between two and nine times. The chain has TRBV11-2 and TRBJ1-2, with a possible D match to TRBD1 (5 bases). Trimming shortened V by 1 base and J by 2 bases, and 11 bases separated the two germline ends. Germline CDR1 SGHAT, CDR2 FQNNGV. This CDR3 is built from 15 residues. The chain's CDR3 is CASSLVGAGNYGYTF. CDR3 DNA sequence: TGTGCCAGCAGCTTAGTAGGAGCAGGGAACTATGGCTACACCTTC.

The chain links TRBV4-3 to TRBJ1-2; D possibly corresponds to TRBD1 (5 bases). The CDR3 runs to 17 residues. CDR1 is LGHNA, CDR2 YSLEER, per germline. Trimming stripped 0 bases from V and 8 bases from J, with 22 bases between. The CDR3 region has the DNA TGCGCCAGCAGCCAAGATTTGTCGGACACCATCAGCAGGGGCTACACCTTC. Protein sequence: CASSQDLSDTISRGYTF.

This chain links TRBV7-2 with TRBJ2-1; 8 nucleotides agree with TRBD2. V lost 1 base to trimming and J lost 4 bases; unmatched junction nucleotides: 9. Germline CDR1 is SGHTA and CDR2 is FQGNSA. The length of the CDR3 is 17 residues. Written as DNA, the CDR3 is TGTGCCAGCAGCTTAGAGGGTCCGGGAGGGGTGTACAATGAGCAGTTCTTC. This sequence encodes CASSLEGPGGVYNEQFF.

The chain employs TRBV28 and TRBJ2-1, with 8 bases fitting TRBD2. V trimming: 3 bases; J trimming: 10 bases; junction bases outside the gene matches: 8. This CDR3 is 14 amino acids long. Germline CDR1 MDHEN, CDR2 SYDVKM. The DNA for the CDR3 is TGTGCCAGCAGTTTGACTAGCGCCTGGGGGGAGCAGTTCTTC. Its translation is CASSLTSAWGEQFF.

This chain links TRBV2 with TRBJ1-4; D gene uncertain. V shed 4 bases and J shed 5 bases, with 14 bases lying between them. Germline values: CDR1 SNHLY, CDR2 FYNNEI. The CDR3 is made up of 15 amino acids. CDR3 loop: CASSVASSRNEKLFF. Here the CDR3 DNA reads TGTGCCAGCAGTGTGGCGAGTAGCCGGAATGAAAAACTGTTTTTT.

A note on this clone: The junction differs from germline at one of its ends, possibly a read error. The V gene is TRBV7-9, the J gene TRBJ1-2; 7 bases align to TRBD1. This CDR3 is 13 amino acids long. Germline assignment: CDR1 SEHNR and CDR2 FQNEAQ (reference sequence). The CDR3 nucleotides read TGTTCCAGCAGGACGGACAGGAGGTATGGCTACACCTTC. Residues: CSSRTDRRYGYTF.

The chain employs TRBV7-9 and TRBJ2-1, with a tentative D call TRBD1 (6 bases). The CDR3 sequence is 13 residues long. In germline, CDR1 is SEHNR, CDR2 FQNEAQ (reference sequence). V was clipped by 5 bases and J by 6 bases, with 11 bases between them. CDR3 protein: CASSPQGFNEQFF. CDR3 DNA sequence: TGTGCCAGCAGCCCGCAGGGGTTCAATGAGCAGTTCTTC.

Only one count was recorded for this clone. V gene TRBV4-1 combines with J gene TRBJ2-3; D may be TRBD2 (6 bases). The germline gives CDR1 MGHRA, CDR2 YSYEKL. This CDR3 contains 18 residues. V was pared by 3 bases and J by 4 bases, with 23 bases between. CDR3 nucleotides: TGCGCCAGCAGCCAGAGTCTCAGGCTAGCGATAGGGTCAGATACGCAGTATTTT. Amino acids: CASSQSLRLAIGSDTQYF.

The chain carries TRBV11-2 and TRBJ2-7, with 9 bases aligning to TRBD1. The CDR3 spans 13 residues. Germline CDR1 reads SGHAT; CDR2 reads FQNNGV. V lost 5 bases, J lost 5 bases, and 4 bases stayed unmatched. The CDR3 is CASSPGQGDEQYF. CDR3 bases: TGTGCCAGCAGCCCGGGACAGGGAGACGAGCAGTACTTC. Drawing the rest from reference TRBV11-2 and TRBJ2-7, the complete variable domain is EAGVAQSPRYKIIEKRQSVAFWCNPISGHATLYWYQQILGQGPKLLIQFQNNGVVDDSQLPKDRFSAERLKGVDSTLKIQPAKLEDSAVYLCASSPGQGDEQYFGPGTRLTVT.